This T cell receptor beta chain derives from a study of blood T cell repertoires in COVID-19. About the research overall: Both acute and convalescent COVID-19 samples were obtained from the United States, Italy and Spain. T cells, B-cell-depleted T cells, or PBMCs supplied cDNA or gDNA.

Germline lookup yields CDR1 MNHEY and CDR2 SVGAGI. This CDR3 region has 16 residues. The germline V and J ends were trimmed by 3 bases and 3 bases, with 17 bases remaining between them. As processed by the authors: Estimation of nucleated cell counts was performed using reference gene primer amplification. Measured with immunoSEQ multiplex PCR; TCRdb has only the in-frame clones, and not every one. That table is the source of V, J and clone size, and D and trimming were worked out from the DNA. The data hold around 260,000 clones, with roughly 86% observed a single time. The sequenced sample was peripheral blood. The V gene is TRBV6-5, the J gene TRBJ1-2; D uncertain. The receptor's source is a man in his late teens or twenties with active or convalescent COVID-19. The CDR3 region has the DNA TGTGCCAGCAGTTATAATTCCGGAGGGCTCGACTATGGCTACACCTTC. Its protein product is CASSYNSGGLDYGYTF.